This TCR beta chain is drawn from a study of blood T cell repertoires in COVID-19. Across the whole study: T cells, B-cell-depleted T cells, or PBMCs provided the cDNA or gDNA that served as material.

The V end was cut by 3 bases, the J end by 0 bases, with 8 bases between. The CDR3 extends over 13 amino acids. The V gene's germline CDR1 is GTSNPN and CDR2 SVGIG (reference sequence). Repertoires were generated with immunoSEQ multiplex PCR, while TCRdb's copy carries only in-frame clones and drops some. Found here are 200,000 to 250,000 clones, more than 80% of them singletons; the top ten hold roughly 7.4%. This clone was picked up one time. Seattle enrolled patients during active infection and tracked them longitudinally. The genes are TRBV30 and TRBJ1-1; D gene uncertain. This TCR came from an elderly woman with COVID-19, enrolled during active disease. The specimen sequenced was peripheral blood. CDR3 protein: CAWRAGMNTEAFF. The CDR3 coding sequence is TGTGCCTGGAGGGCAGGCATGAACACTGAAGCTTTCTTT.